This T cell receptor (beta chain) is from a study of T cells expressing NK-cell markers. Study-wide points: Dominance of the CD3+CD56-NKG2C+ fraction by these clonotypes also held in several donors.

Points on this clonotype: What it recognizes is unknown.

The germline gives CDR1 MNHNY, CDR2 SVGAGI (reference sequence). The CDR3 totals 15 residues. Reprocessing the 5' RACE reads, TCRdb reports a single entry for every CDR3 protein and omits DNA. The specimen's table records roughly 450,000 distinct CDR3 sequences. The V call is TRBV6-6, the J call TRBJ1-5; with no DNA, the TCRdb D assignment of TRBD1 cannot be verified. The sequence was obtained from a woman between 45 and 60 years old in good health. Material for sequencing was blood T cells: a sorted CD56 or NKG2C T cell subset, CD4+ or CD8+ T cells, or bulk PBMC T cells (not recorded which). The chain's CDR3 is CASKVIGGFDQPQHF.